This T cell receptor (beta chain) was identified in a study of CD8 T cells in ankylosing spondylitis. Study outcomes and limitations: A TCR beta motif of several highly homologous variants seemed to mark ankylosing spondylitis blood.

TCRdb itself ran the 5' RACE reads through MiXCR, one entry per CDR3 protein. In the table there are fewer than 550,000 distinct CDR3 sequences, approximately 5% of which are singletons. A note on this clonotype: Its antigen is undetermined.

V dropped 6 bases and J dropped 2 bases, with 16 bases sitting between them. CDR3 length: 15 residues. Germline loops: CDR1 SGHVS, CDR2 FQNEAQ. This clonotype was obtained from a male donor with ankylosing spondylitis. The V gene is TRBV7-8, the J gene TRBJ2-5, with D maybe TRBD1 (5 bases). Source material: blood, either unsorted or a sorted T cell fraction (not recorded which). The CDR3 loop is CASRLRKGSQETQYF. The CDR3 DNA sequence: TGTGCCAGCAGGCTCCGTAAGGGGTCACAAGAGACCCAGTACTTC.